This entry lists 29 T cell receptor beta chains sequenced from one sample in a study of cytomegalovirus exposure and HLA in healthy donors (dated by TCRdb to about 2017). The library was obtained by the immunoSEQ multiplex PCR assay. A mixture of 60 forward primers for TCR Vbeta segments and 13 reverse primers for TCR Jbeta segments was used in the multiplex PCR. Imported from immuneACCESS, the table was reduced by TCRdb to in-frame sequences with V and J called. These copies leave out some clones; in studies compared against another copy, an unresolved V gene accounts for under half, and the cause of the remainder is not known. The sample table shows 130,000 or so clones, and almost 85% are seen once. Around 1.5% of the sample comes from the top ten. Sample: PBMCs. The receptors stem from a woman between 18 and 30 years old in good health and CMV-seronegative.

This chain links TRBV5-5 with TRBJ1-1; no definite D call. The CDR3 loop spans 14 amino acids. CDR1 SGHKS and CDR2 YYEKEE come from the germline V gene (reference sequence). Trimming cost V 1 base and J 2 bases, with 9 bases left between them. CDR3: CASSLSQANTEAFF. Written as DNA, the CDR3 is TGTGCCAGCAGCTTGTCTCAGGCCAACACTGAAGCTTTCTTT.

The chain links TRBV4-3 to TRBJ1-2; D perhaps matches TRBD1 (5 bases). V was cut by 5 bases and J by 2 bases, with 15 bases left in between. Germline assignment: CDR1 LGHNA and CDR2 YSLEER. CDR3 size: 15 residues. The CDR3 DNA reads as TGCGCCAGCAGCTACCGAGGTACAGGAAACTATGGCTACACCTTC. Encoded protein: CASSYRGTGNYGYTF.

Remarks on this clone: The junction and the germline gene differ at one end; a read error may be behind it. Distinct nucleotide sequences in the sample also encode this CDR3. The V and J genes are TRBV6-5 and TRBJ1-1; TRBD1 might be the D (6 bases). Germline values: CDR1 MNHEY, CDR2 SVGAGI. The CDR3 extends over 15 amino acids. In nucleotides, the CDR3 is TGTGCCAGCAGAGCGTCAGGGGCCATGAACACTGAGGCTTTCTTT. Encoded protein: CASRASGAMNTEAFF.

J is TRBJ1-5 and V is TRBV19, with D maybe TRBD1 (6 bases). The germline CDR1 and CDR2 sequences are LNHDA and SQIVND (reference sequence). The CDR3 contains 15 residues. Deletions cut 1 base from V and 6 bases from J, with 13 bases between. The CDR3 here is CASSIALQGFQPQHF. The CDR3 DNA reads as TGTGCCAGTAGTATAGCCCTACAGGGTTTTCAGCCCCAGCATTTT. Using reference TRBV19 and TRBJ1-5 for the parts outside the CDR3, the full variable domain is DGGITQSPKYLFRKEGQNVTLSCEQNLNHDAMYWYRQDPGQGLRLIYYSQIVNDFQKGDIAEGYSVSREKKESFPLTVTSAQKNPTAFYLCASSIALQGFQPQHFGDGTRLSIL.

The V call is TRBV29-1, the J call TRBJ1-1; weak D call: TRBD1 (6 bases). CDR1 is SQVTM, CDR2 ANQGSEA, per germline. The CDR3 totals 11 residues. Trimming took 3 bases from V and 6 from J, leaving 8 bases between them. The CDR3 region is CSVDRGPEAFF. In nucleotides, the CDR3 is TGCAGCGTTGACAGGGGCCCTGAAGCTTTCTTT. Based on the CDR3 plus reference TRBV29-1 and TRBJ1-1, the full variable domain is SAVISQKPSRDICQRGTSLTIQCQVDSQVTMMFWYRQQPGQSLTLIATANQGSEATYESGFVIDKFPISRPNLTFSTLTVSNMSPEDSSIYLCSVDRGPEAFFGQGTRLTVV.

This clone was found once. The CDR3 here is CASRSSGNTIYF. The CDR3 bases are TGTGCCAGCAGGAGCTCTGGAAACACCATATATTTT. The J gene is TRBJ1-3, the V gene TRBV2; D is unresolved. Between the trimmed V and J ends, which lost 6 bases and 0 bases, there was a span of 3 bases. Germline-derived CDR1 and CDR2 are SNHLY and FYNNEI. The CDR3 has 12 residues.

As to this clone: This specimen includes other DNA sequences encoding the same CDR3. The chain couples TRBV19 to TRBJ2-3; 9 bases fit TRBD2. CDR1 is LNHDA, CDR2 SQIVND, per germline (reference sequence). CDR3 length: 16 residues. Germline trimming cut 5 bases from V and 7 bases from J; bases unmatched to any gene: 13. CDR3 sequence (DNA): TGTGCCAGTAGTCCCCGACTAGCGGAGGCCCCTCATACGCAGTATTTT. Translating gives CASSPRLAEAPHTQYF.

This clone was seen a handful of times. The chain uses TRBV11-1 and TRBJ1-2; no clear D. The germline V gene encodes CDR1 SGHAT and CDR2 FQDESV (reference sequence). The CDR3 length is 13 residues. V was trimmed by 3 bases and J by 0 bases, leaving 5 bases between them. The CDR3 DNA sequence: TGTGCCAGCAGCTTTAGCACTAACTATGGCTACACCTTC. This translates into CASSFSTNYGYTF.

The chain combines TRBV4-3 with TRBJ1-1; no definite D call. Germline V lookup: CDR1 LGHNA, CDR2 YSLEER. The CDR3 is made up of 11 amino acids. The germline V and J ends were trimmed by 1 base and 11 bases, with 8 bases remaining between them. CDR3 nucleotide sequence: TGCGCCAGCAGCCAAGGCGGATGGGCTTTCTTT. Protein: CASSQGGWAFF.

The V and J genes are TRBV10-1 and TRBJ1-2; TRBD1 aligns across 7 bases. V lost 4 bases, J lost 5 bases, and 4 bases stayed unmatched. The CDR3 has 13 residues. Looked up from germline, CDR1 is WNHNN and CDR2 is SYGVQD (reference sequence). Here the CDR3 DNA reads TGCGCCAGCAGTGCGGGGGACAGATATGGCTACACCTTC. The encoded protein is CASSAGDRYGYTF.

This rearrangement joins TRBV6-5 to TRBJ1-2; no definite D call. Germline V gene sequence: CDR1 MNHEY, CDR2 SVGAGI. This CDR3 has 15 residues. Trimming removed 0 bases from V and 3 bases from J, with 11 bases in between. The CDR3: CASSYSSGRDYGYTF. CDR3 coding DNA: TGTGCCAGCAGTTACTCCTCAGGCAGAGACTATGGCTACACCTTC.

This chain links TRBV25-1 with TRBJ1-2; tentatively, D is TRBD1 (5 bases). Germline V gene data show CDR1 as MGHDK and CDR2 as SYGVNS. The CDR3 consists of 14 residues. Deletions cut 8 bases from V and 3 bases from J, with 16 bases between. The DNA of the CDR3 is TGTGCCAGCCTCCAAGGAGGGGCATACTATGGCTACACCTTC. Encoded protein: CASLQGGAYYGYTF.

CDR3 bases: TGTGCCAGCAGTGATGAGAACTGGAGGGACAGTCAGTACTTC. Residues: CASSDENWRDSQYF. The chain couples TRBV6-1 to TRBJ2-4; tentative D call: TRBD1 (7 bases). CDR1 MNHNS and CDR2 SASEGT come from the germline V gene. V lost 3 bases and J lost 12, with 18 bases in between. The CDR3 is made up of 14 amino acids.

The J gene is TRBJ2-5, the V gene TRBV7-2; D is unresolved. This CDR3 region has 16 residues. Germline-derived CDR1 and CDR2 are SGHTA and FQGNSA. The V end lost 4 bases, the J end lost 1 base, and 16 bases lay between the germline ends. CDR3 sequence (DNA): TGTGCCAGCAGCTCCTCGCCCACTACCTCCCAAGAGACCCAGTACTTC. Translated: CASSSSPTTSQETQYF.

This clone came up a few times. The CDR3 loop is CASSVTSGGSYNEQFF. CDR3 coding DNA: TGCGCCAGCAGCGTGACTAGCGGGGGCTCCTACAATGAGCAGTTCTTC. The chain joins TRBV5-1 to TRBJ2-1, with 12 bases identical to TRBD2. Germline V gene data show CDR1 as SGHRS and CDR2 as YFSETQ. The V and J ends lost 4 bases and 0 bases, in that order; junction bases with no gene match: 2. This CDR3 region has 16 residues.

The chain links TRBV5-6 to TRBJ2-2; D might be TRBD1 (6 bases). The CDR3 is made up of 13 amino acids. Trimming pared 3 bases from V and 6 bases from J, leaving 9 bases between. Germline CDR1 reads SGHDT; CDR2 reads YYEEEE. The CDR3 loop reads CASSSEGAGELFF. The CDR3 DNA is TGTGCCAGCAGCTCCGAGGGGGCCGGGGAGCTGTTTTTT.

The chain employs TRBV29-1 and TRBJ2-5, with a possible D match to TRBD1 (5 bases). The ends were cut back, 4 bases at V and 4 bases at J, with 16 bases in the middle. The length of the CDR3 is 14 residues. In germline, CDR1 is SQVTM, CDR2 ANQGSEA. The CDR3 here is CSVVRQGSSETQYF. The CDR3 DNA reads TGCAGCGTTGTACGTCAGGGTTCCTCAGAGACCCAGTACTTC.

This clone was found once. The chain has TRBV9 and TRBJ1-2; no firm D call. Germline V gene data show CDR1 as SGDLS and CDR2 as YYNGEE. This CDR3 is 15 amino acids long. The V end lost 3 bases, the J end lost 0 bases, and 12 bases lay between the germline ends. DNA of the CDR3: TGTGCCAGCAGCGCCAGGACCGGGACTAACTATGGCTACACCTTC. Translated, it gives CASSARTGTNYGYTF.

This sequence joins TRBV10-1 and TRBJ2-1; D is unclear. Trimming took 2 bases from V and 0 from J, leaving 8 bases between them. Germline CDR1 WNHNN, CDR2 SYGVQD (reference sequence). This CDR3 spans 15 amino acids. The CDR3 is CASSEGGTSYNEQFF. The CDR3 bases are TGCGCCAGCAGTGAGGGCGGTACCTCCTACAATGAGCAGTTCTTC.

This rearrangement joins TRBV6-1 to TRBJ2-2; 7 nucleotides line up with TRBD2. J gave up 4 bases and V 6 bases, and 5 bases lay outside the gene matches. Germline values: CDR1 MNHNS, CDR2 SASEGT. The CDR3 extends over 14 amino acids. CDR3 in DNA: TGTGCCAGCAGCCCTTGGGGGGGCACCGGGGAGCTGTTTTTT. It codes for CASSPWGGTGELFF.

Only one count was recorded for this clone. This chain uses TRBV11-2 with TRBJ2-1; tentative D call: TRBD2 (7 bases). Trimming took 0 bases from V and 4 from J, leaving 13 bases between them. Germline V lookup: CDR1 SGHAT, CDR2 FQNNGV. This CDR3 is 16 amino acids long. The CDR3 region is CASSLDRAGAYNEQFF. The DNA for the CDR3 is TGTGCCAGCAGCTTAGATCGGGCGGGGGCTTACAATGAGCAGTTCTTC.

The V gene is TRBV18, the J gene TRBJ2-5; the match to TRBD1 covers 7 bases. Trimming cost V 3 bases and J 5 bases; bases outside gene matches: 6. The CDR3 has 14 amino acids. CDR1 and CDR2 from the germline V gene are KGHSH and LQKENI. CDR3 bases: TGTGCCAGCTCACCTAGGGGGCAGGTGGAGACCCAGTACTTC. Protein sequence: CASSPRGQVETQYF.

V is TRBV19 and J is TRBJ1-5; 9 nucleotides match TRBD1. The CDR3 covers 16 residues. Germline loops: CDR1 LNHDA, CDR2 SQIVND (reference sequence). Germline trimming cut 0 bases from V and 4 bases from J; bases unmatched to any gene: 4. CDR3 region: CASSIEQGAVNQPQHF. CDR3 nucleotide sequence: TGTGCCAGTAGTATAGAACAGGGGGCTGTTAATCAGCCCCAGCATTTT.

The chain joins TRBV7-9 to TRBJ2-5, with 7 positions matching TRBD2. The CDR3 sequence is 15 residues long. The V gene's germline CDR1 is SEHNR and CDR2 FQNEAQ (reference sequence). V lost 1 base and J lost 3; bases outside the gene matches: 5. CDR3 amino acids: CASSLVTSGEETQYF. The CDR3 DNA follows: TGTGCCAGCAGCTTAGTTACCAGCGGGGAAGAGACCCAGTACTTC.

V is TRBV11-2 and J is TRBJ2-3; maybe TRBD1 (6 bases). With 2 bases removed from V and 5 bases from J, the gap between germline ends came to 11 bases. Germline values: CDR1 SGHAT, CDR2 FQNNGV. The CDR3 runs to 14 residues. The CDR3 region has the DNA TGTGCCAGCAGCTTATGGACAGTCAAAGATACGCAGTATTTT. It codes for CASSLWTVKDTQYF.

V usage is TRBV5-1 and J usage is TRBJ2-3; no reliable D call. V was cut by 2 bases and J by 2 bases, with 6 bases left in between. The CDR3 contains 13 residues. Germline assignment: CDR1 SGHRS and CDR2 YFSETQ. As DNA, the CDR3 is TGCGCCAGCAGCTTCGCAGTCACAGATACGCAGTATTTT. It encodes CASSFAVTDTQYF.

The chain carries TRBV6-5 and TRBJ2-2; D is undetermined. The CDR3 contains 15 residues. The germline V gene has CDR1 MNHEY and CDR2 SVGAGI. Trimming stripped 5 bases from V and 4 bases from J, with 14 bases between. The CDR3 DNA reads TGTGCCAGCAGTCTTCATCTACCGGGCACCGGGGAGCTGTTTTTT. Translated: CASSLHLPGTGELFF.

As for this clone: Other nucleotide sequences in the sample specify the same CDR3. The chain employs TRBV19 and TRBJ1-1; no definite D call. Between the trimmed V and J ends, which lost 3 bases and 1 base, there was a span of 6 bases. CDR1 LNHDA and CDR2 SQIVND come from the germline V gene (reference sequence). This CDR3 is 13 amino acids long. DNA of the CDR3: TGTGCCAGTAGTATCCGGGGGAACACTGAAGCTTTCTTT. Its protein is CASSIRGNTEAFF.

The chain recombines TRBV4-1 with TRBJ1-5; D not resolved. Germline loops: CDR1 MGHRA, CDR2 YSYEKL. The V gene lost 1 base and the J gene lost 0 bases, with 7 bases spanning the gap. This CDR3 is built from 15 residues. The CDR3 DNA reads TGCGCCAGCAGCCAAGTACAGAATAGCAATCAGCCCCAGCATTTT. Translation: CASSQVQNSNQPQHF.